These 18 T cell receptor beta chains share one sample of origin, sequenced in a study of patients and donors after allogeneic stem cell transplantation. TCRdb used MiXCR to reprocess the RT-PCR reads, holding one entry per CDR3 protein. The sample includes 920,000 or so distinct CDR3 sequences, approximately 19% of them seen just once. The material sequenced was blood, either unsorted or a sorted T cell fraction (not recorded which). The origin of the receptors is a human donor who was either an allogeneic HSCT recipient or a stem cell or donor lymphocyte infusion donor (not recorded which). It is not recorded whose cells these are; they may come from a transplant donor.

The chain combines TRBV20-1 with TRBJ2-1, with D possibly matching TRBD1 (5 bases). From germline, CDR1 is DFQATT and CDR2 SNEGSKA (reference sequence). The V gene lost 0 bases and the J gene lost 5 bases, with 8 bases spanning the gap. The length of the CDR3 is 13 residues. CDR3 sequence (DNA): TGCAGTGCTAGAGATCAGGGCGACAATGAGCAGTTCTTC. It codes for CSARDQGDNEQFF.

The chain recombines TRBV29-1 with TRBJ1-2, with D perhaps TRBD1 (6 bases). The CDR3 runs to 14 residues. The V and J ends lost 4 bases and 6 bases respectively, with 18 bases between them. CDR1 and CDR2 (germline): SQVTM, ANQGSEA. The CDR3: CSVGRPGVENGYTF. The CDR3 DNA follows: TGCAGCGTTGGAAGGCCAGGGGTAGAGAATGGCTACACCTTC. Looking up the rest from reference TRBV29-1 and TRBJ1-2 gives the full variable domain: SAVISQKPSRDICQRGTSLTIQCQVDSQVTMMFWYRQQPGQSLTLIATANQGSEATYESGFVIDKFPISRPNLTFSTLTVSNMSPEDSSIYLCSVGRPGVENGYTFGSGTRLTVV.

The chain joins TRBV20-1 to TRBJ1-1; D perhaps matches TRBD1 (5 bases). V was trimmed by 6 bases and J by 7 bases, leaving 15 bases between them. The CDR3 covers 12 residues. The germline CDR1 and CDR2 sequences are DFQATT and SNEGSKA (reference sequence). DNA for the CDR3: TGCAGTGCATCCACACGGGGACGTGAAGCTTTCTTT. It is translated as CSASTRGREAFF.

The V call is TRBV5-4, the J call TRBJ2-7; possibly TRBD2 for D (6 bases). CDR3 size: 15 residues. Per the germline V gene, CDR1 is SGHNT and CDR2 is YYREEE (reference sequence). Deletions cut 4 bases from V and 6 bases from J, with 20 bases between. The CDR3 coding sequence is TGTGCCAGCAGCGGCTCCGGGACTCTTCAGAGCGAGCAGTACTTC. Residues: CASSGSGTLQSEQYF.

The chain recombines TRBV6-2 or TRBV6-3 with TRBJ1-5; TRBD1 is a possible D gene (5 bases). The CDR3 sequence is 17 residues long. V was cut by 2 bases and J by 6 bases, with 20 bases left in between. The germline V gene has CDR1 MNHEY and CDR2 SVGEGT. The CDR3 nucleotides are TGTGCCAGCAGTTACCCAGGGCTCCCCGGGGGTACTCAGCCCCAGCATTTT. Protein sequence: CASSYPGLPGGTQPQHF.

Only one count was recorded for this clonotype. The chain uses TRBV29-1 and TRBJ2-3; weak D call: TRBD2 (5 bases). The V gene lost 4 bases and the J gene lost 0 bases, with 8 bases spanning the gap. The CDR3 consists of 13 residues. From germline, CDR1 is SQVTM and CDR2 ANQGSEA. CDR3 in amino acids: CSVGGFSTDTQYF. The CDR3 nucleotides read TGCAGCGTTGGAGGGTTTAGCACAGATACGCAGTATTTT.

This clonotype was seen a handful of times. The DNA for the CDR3 is TGTGCCAGCAGCAAGCGGGGAGAGACCCAGTACTTC. It yields the protein CASSKRGETQYF. The chain is built from TRBV27 and TRBJ2-5; TRBD2 matches 7 bases. The CDR3 runs to 12 residues. V shed 6 bases, J shed 4 bases, and the junction held 2 bases outside the gene matches. The germline V gene encodes CDR1 MNHEY and CDR2 SMNVEV (reference sequence).

This clonotype came up many times. V and J are TRBV29-1 and TRBJ2-1; maybe TRBD1 (5 bases). Germline V CDR1 and CDR2: SQVTM, ANQGSEA. Trimming pared 2 bases from V and 7 bases from J, leaving 15 bases between. The CDR3 totals 14 residues. The CDR3 nucleotides are TGCAGCGTTGAATACAGGACCTACGGGAATGAGCAGTTCTTC. It specifies CSVEYRTYGNEQFF.

V and J are TRBV7-9 and TRBJ2-7, with 8 bases fitting TRBD2. The CDR3 spans 15 residues. The J segment lost 3 bases and the V segment lost 1 base, leaving 5 bases of the junction unmatched. Germline lookup yields CDR1 SEHNR and CDR2 FQNEAQ (reference sequence). CDR3 sequence (DNA): TGTGCCAGCAGCTTAGGCAGCGGGGGCAACTACGAGCAGTACTTC. Residues: CASSLGSGGNYEQYF.

The CDR3 coding sequence is TGCAGTGCTAGGTCCCGGGACGGACTACCCCAGCATTTT. It is translated as CSARSRDGLPQHF. This chain uses TRBV20-1 with TRBJ1-5; maybe TRBD1 (5 bases). From germline, CDR1 is DFQATT and CDR2 SNEGSKA (reference sequence). This CDR3 has 13 amino acids. Trimming left V 3 bases short and J 10 bases short, with 16 bases between.

This clonotype was detected many times. This chain joins TRBV27 and TRBJ1-1, with no clear D. The ends were cut back, 5 bases at V and 1 base at J, with 8 bases in the middle. The CDR3 sequence is 13 residues long. Germline-derived CDR1 and CDR2 are MNHEY and SMNVEV (reference sequence). The CDR3 is CASSALWNTEAFF. In nucleotides, the CDR3 is TGTGCCAGCAGTGCCCTCTGGAACACTGAAGCTTTCTTT.

The V gene is TRBV5-1, the J gene TRBJ1-1; D gene unclear. The CDR3 loop spans 16 amino acids. Germline lookup yields CDR1 SGHRS and CDR2 YFSETQ. V was trimmed by 4 bases and J by 0 bases, leaving 16 bases between them. For the CDR3, the DNA is TGCGCCAGCAGCCGACTTTTCGGAGCGTTGAACACTGAAGCTTTCTTT. Translation gives CASSRLFGALNTEAFF.

This clonotype was counted a few times. The rearrangement uses TRBV7-6 and TRBJ1-5; the D gene is possibly TRBD1 (5 bases). V gave up 4 bases and J gave up 5 bases, with 9 bases separating them. Germline V lookup: CDR1 SGHVS, CDR2 FNYEAQ. The CDR3 is made up of 13 amino acids. The DNA for the CDR3 is TGTGCCAGCAGCTCCTCGGGGGATCAGCCCCAGCATTTT. This codes for CASSSSGDQPQHF.

This clonotype was seen at least ten times. CDR3 in DNA: TGCAGCGTTGATCAGGGGGCTCTTGGGGATACGCAGTATTTT. Its protein is CSVDQGALGDTQYF. J is TRBJ2-3 and V is TRBV29-1, with 8 bases lining up with TRBD1. V lost 3 bases, J lost 6 bases, and 8 bases stayed unmatched. The CDR3 covers 14 residues. Germline values: CDR1 SQVTM, CDR2 ANQGSEA.

This clonotype occurred a few times. The chain joins TRBV24-1 to TRBJ2-2, with D possibly TRBD1 on 7 matching bases. The CDR3 runs 15 residues. The V gene's germline CDR1 is KGHDR and CDR2 SFDVKD. The V and J ends lost 5 bases and 4 bases respectively, with 13 bases between them. CDR3 in DNA: TGTGCCACCAGTGTGTCAGGGGGAGGCACCGGGGAGCTGTTTTTT. Residues: CATSVSGGGTGELFF.

V and J are TRBV5-8 and TRBJ1-1, with a possible D match to TRBD1 (6 bases). The CDR3 totals 15 residues. V lost 3 bases, J lost 4 bases, and 16 bases lay in between. Germline values: CDR1 SGHTS, CDR2 YDEGEE. This chain's CDR3 is CASSSVVTGSTEAFF. The CDR3 DNA follows: TGTGCCAGCAGCTCGGTCGTCACAGGGAGCACTGAAGCTTTCTTT.

The sample holds a few counts of this clonotype. This sequence joins TRBV27 and TRBJ2-7, with 14 bases fitting TRBD2. The CDR3 extends over 14 amino acids. V lost 8 bases and J lost 3; bases outside the gene matches: 3. Per the germline V gene, CDR1 is MNHEY and CDR2 is SMNVEV (reference sequence). Written as DNA, the CDR3 is TGTGCCAGCGGGACTAGCGGGAGTTTCTACGAGCAGTACTTC. Amino acids: CASGTSGSFYEQYF.

The chain carries TRBV6-1 and TRBJ2-7; no firm D call. Germline V CDR1 and CDR2: MNHNS, SASEGT. This CDR3 has 14 residues. V lost 6 bases to trimming and J lost 0 bases, with 12 bases between them. The CDR3 loop is CASSRAPSSYEQYF. The CDR3 DNA is TGTGCCAGCAGCCGGGCTCCGAGCTCCTACGAGCAGTACTTC.